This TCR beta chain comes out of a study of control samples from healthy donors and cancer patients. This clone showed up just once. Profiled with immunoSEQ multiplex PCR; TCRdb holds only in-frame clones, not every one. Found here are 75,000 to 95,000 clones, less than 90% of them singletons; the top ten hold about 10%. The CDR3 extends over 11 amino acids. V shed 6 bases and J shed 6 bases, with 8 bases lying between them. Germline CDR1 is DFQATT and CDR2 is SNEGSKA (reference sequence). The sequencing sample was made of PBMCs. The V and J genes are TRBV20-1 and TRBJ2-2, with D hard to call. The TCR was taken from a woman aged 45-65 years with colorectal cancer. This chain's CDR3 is CSAPWAGELFF. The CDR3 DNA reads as TGCAGTGCCCCGTGGGCCGGGGAGCTGTTTTTT.